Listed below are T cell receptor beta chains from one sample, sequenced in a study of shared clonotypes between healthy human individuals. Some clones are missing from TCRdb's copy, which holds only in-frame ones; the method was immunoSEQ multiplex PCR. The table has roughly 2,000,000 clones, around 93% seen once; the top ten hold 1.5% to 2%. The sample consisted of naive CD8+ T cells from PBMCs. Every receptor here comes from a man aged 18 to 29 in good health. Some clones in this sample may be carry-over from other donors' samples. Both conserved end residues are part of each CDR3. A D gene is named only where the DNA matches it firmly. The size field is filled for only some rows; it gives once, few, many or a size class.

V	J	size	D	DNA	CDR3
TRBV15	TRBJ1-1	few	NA	TGTGCCACCAGCAGACTGAAGAACACTGAAGCTTTCTTT	CATSRLKNTEAFF
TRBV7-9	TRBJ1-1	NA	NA	TGTGCCAGCAGCCCTTGGACAGAATCTGAAGCTTTCTTT	CASSPWTESEAFF
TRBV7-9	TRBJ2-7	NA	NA	TGTGCCAGCAGCTACGACGGCTCCTACGAGCAGTACTTC	CASSYDGSYEQYF
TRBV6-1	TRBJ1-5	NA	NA	TGTGCCAGCACTACCGTGGGGGGAGGGTATCAGCCCCAGCATTTT	CASTTVGGGYQPQHF
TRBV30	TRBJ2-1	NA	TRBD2	TGTGCCTGGAGTGTTGGTAGCGGGAGGGATGAGCAGTTCTTC	CAWSVGSGRDEQFF
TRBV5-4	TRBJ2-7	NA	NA	TGTGCCAGCAGCGATACCGGGAGCTACGAGCAGTACTTC	CASSDTGSYEQYF
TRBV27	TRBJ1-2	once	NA	TGTGCCAGCAGTTTTCGATTGGGAGCAGGGGCTGGCTATGGCTACACCTTC	CASSFRLGAGAGYGYTF
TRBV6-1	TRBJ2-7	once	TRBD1	TGTGCCAGCAGTCACAGGGGGACTCCCTACGAGCAGTACTTC	CASSHRGTPYEQYF
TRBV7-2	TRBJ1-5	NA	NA	TGTGCCAGCAGCTTAGTCGCGGGGGCTGTCTACAATCAGCCCCAGCATTTT	CASSLVAGAVYNQPQHF
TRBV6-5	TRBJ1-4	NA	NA	TGTGCCAGCAGTTACTCGACCGGGACGAGGGAAGAAAAACTGTTTTTT	CASSYSTGTREEKLFF
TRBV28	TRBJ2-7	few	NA	TGTGCCAGCAGTTTAAGTTTCCGGGGCGAGCAGTACTTC	CASSLSFRGEQYF
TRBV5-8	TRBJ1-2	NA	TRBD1	TGTGCCAGCAGCCGCCGGACAGGTGCTGGCTACACCTTC	CASSRRTGAGYTF
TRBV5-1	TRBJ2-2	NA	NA	TGCGCCAGCAGCTTTCGGGCCGGGGAGCTGTTTTTT	CASSFRAGELFF